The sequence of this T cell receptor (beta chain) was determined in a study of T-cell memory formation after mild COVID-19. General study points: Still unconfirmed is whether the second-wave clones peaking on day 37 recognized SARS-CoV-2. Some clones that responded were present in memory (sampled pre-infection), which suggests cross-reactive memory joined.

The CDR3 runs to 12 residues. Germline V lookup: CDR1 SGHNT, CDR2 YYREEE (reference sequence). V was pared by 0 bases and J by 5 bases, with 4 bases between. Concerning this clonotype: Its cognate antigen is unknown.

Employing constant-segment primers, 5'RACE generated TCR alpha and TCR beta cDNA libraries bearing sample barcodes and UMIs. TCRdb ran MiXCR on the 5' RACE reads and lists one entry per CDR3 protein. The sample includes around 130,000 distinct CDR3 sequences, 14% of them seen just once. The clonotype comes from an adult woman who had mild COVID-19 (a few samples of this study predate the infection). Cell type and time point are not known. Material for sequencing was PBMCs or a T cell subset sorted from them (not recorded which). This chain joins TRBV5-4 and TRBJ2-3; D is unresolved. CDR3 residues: CASSLEGDTQYF. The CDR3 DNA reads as TGTGCCAGCAGCTTGGAGGGAGATACGCAGTATTTT.